One and the same sample provided the 28 T cell receptor beta chains below, sequenced in a study of blood T cell repertoires in COVID-19. Measured with immunoSEQ multiplex PCR; TCRdb has only the in-frame clones, and not every one. This table has about 71,000 clones, about 86% appearing once. The sequenced sample consisted of peripheral blood. The receptors stem from a man between 65 and 85 years old with acute or convalescent COVID-19.

The genes are TRBV9 and TRBJ2-7; D is possibly TRBD2 (6 bases). Trimming cost V 3 bases and J 5 bases, with 18 bases left between them. CDR1 SGDLS and CDR2 YYNGEE come from the germline V gene. The CDR3 spans 15 residues. The CDR3 loop is CASSATRRLDHEQYF. Here the CDR3 DNA reads TGTGCCAGCAGCGCCACCAGGCGACTAGACCACGAGCAGTACTTC.

The chain joins TRBV27 to TRBJ1-4; maybe TRBD1 (5 bases). Trimming left V 2 bases short and J 8 bases short, with 12 bases between. CDR1 MNHEY and CDR2 SMNVEV come from the germline V gene (reference sequence). The CDR3 is made up of 14 amino acids. As DNA, the CDR3 is TGTGCCAGCAGTTTAGGGCAGGGAACCGAAAAACTGTTTTTT. Amino acid sequence: CASSLGQGTEKLFF.

V gene TRBV29-1 combines with J gene TRBJ2-7; 9 nucleotides agree with TRBD1. This CDR3 has 15 residues. The junction had 9 bases not matched to a gene; V was cut back by 6 bases and J by 0 bases. In germline, CDR1 is SQVTM, CDR2 ANQGSEA. The CDR3 spells CSVSPGTGSSYEQYF. The DNA of the CDR3 is TGCAGCGTGTCCCCCGGGACAGGGAGCTCCTACGAGCAGTACTTC.

The chain uses TRBV6-5 and TRBJ2-7; 9 positions match TRBD2. The CDR3 length is 13 residues. V was clipped by 9 bases and J by 1 base; unmatched bases: 4. Per the germline V gene, CDR1 is MNHEY and CDR2 is SVGAGI. Written as DNA, the CDR3 is TGTGCCAGTTTTAGCGGGGGTTCCTACGAGCAGTACTTC. Amino acid sequence: CASFSGGSYEQYF.

This clone was counted a few times. The rearrangement links TRBV27 to TRBJ2-7; 8 positions agree with TRBD2. V lost 5 bases and J lost 0; bases outside the gene matches: 0. CDR1 is MNHEY, CDR2 SMNVEV, per germline (reference sequence). CDR3 length equals 13 residues. The CDR3 is CASSSGSSYEQYF. The CDR3 nucleotides read TGTGCCAGCAGTAGCGGGAGCTCCTACGAGCAGTACTTC.

DNA of the CDR3: TGCAGCGCCCAGGGGAGGGGGATGAACACTGAAGCTTTCTTT. Protein: CSAQGRGMNTEAFF. The V gene is TRBV29-1, the J gene TRBJ1-1; weak D call: TRBD1 (6 bases). The germline gives CDR1 SQVTM, CDR2 ANQGSEA. V was cut by 7 bases and J by 0 bases, with 15 bases left in between. The CDR3 contains 14 residues.

The J gene is TRBJ2-1, the V gene TRBV19, with a weak D call TRBD2 (5 bases). Trimming stripped 3 bases from V and 1 base from J, with 10 bases between. This CDR3 is 15 amino acids long. In germline, CDR1 is LNHDA, CDR2 SQIVND (reference sequence). CDR3 loop: CASSMEDSSYNEQFF. For the CDR3, the DNA is TGTGCCAGTAGTATGGAGGATTCGTCCTACAATGAGCAGTTCTTC. Drawing the rest from reference TRBV19 and TRBJ2-1, the complete variable domain is DGGITQSPKYLFRKEGQNVTLSCEQNLNHDAMYWYRQDPGQGLRLIYYSQIVNDFQKGDIAEGYSVSREKKESFPLTVTSAQKNPTAFYLCASSMEDSSYNEQFFGPGTRLTVL.

The chain employs TRBV30 and TRBJ1-6; D may be TRBD1 (5 bases). The germline V and J ends were trimmed by 2 bases and 4 bases, with 6 bases remaining between them. The length of the CDR3 is 13 residues. Germline assignment: CDR1 GTSNPN and CDR2 SVGIG (reference sequence). The CDR3 DNA sequence: TGTGCCTGGAGTAGACAGTATAATTCACCCCTCCACTTT. This encodes CAWSRQYNSPLHF.

The gene calls are TRBV7-2 and TRBJ1-1, with 8 bases that match TRBD1. Germline-derived CDR1 and CDR2 are SGHTA and FQGNSA. The V and J ends lost 3 bases and 8 bases, in that order; junction bases with no gene match: 5. This CDR3 contains 13 residues. Here the CDR3 DNA reads TGTGCCAGCAGCTTGTACGGGGACAGGGAAGCTTTCTTT. Amino acids: CASSLYGDREAFF.

The V call is TRBV14, the J call TRBJ2-7, with TRBD2 matching 9 bases. The CDR3 has 16 amino acids. CDR1 and CDR2 (germline): SGHDN, FVKESK. After removal of 6 bases from V and 2 bases from J, the junction contained 11 bases not matched to a gene. The CDR3 DNA is TGTGCCAGCAGGCCCAGCGGGGGGCCTTCTACCTACGAGCAGTACTTC. Protein: CASRPSGGPSTYEQYF.

In this sample, this clone turned up a few times. The chain recombines TRBV11-1 with TRBJ1-2, with 8 bases identical to TRBD1. Unmatched junction bases numbered 8, after V lost 5 bases and J lost 3 bases. The CDR3 has 15 amino acids. Germline loops: CDR1 SGHAT, CDR2 FQDESV (reference sequence). The CDR3 bases are TGTGCCAGCAGCCTCGGGACAGGCAGCCACTATGGCTACACCTTC. It translates to CASSLGTGSHYGYTF.

The rearrangement uses TRBV14 and TRBJ1-1; D is ambiguous. This CDR3 is 16 amino acids long. Trimming pared 4 bases from V and 4 bases from J, leaving 19 bases between. CDR1 is SGHDN and CDR2 is FVKESK in the germline V gene. The CDR3 reads CASSLEVLQLSTEAFF. The CDR3, as DNA: TGTGCCAGCAGCCTCGAGGTACTGCAGCTGAGCACTGAAGCTTTCTTT.

The V gene is TRBV3-1 (or the pseudogene TRBV3-2), the J gene TRBJ2-1, with 7 nucleotides matching TRBD2. Germline assignment: CDR1 LGHDT and CDR2 YNNKEL (reference sequence). V trimming: 3 bases; J trimming: 3 bases; junction bases outside the gene matches: 5. This CDR3 is 15 amino acids long. CDR3 nucleotide sequence: TGTGCCAGCAGCCAGAATAGCGGGTTCTACAATGAGCAGTTCTTC. This translates into CASSQNSGFYNEQFF.

This clone turned up a few times. The V gene is TRBV5-6, the J gene TRBJ1-6; 8 bases align to TRBD1. The CDR3 sequence is 16 residues long. Germline-derived CDR1 and CDR2 are SGHDT and YYEEEE. V was clipped by 5 bases and J by 10 bases; unmatched bases: 14. CDR3 in DNA: TGTGCCAGCAGTCCCGACAGGGGCCTTGACGCCTCACCCCTCCACTTT. Protein: CASSPDRGLDASPLHF.

The V gene is TRBV5-4, the J gene TRBJ1-6; 7 nucleotides match TRBD1. The V and J ends lost 3 bases and 11 bases, in that order; junction bases with no gene match: 5. The CDR3 is 13 residues long. Germline-derived CDR1 and CDR2 are SGHNT and YYREEE (reference sequence). CDR3 sequence reads: CASSYETGAPLHF. The CDR3 DNA reads TGTGCCAGCAGCTATGAAACAGGGGCACCCCTCCACTTT.

V gene TRBV14 combines with J gene TRBJ2-5; D is uncertain. Germline CDR1 SGHDN, CDR2 FVKESK. Trimming left V 4 bases short and J 2 bases short, with 11 bases between. This CDR3 contains 14 residues. The CDR3 sequence is CASSPGPQQETQYF. The CDR3 coding sequence is TGTGCCAGCAGCCCTGGCCCTCAGCAAGAGACCCAGTACTTC. Supplemented by reference TRBV14 and TRBJ2-5, the full variable domain reads EAGVTQFPSHSVIEKGQTVTLRCDPISGHDNLYWYRRVMGKEIKFLLHFVKESKQDESGMPNNRFLAERTGGTYSTLKVQPAELEDSGVYFCASSPGPQQETQYFGPGTRLLVL.

The chain carries TRBV7-3 and TRBJ2-1; 7 positions agree with TRBD1. The CDR3 has 15 residues. The trim removed 0 bases at V and 3 bases at J, leaving 2 bases unmatched. Germline V CDR1 and CDR2: SGHTA, FQGTGA. The CDR3 spells CASSLTGTDYNEQFF. The CDR3, as DNA: TGTGCCAGCAGCTTAACCGGGACAGACTACAATGAGCAGTTCTTC.

The V call is TRBV13, the J call TRBJ2-7; 7 bases map to TRBD1. Germline V gene sequence: CDR1 PRHDT, CDR2 FYEKMQ (reference sequence). The CDR3 spans 14 residues. V dropped 1 base and J dropped 6; count of bases not matched to a gene: 6. CDR3 sequence (DNA): TGTGCCAGCAGCTTAGTAGGGACAGTTGGCGAGCAGTACTTC. Translated: CASSLVGTVGEQYF.

The chain carries TRBV18 and TRBJ2-5, with no clear D. From germline, CDR1 is KGHSH and CDR2 LQKENI. CDR3 length equals 13 residues. The ends were cut back, 3 bases at V and 1 base at J, with 6 bases in the middle. The CDR3 region has the DNA TGTGCCAGCTCACCTACTTCCCAAGAGACCCAGTACTTC. Amino acid sequence: CASSPTSQETQYF.

This sequence joins TRBV13 and TRBJ1-5; a weak D match, TRBD1 (6 bases). The CDR3 contains 14 residues. Germline CDR1 is PRHDT and CDR2 is FYEKMQ (reference sequence). V shed 5 bases and J shed 2 bases, with 10 bases lying between them. DNA of the CDR3: TGTGCCAGCAGCATGACAGGTCGCAATCAGCCCCAGCATTTT. The encoded protein is CASSMTGRNQPQHF.

The rearrangement joins TRBV18 to TRBJ2-7; 16 bases match TRBD2. Germline CDR1 and CDR2: KGHSH and LQKENI. The CDR3 loop spans 15 amino acids. With V trimmed by 10 bases and J by 3 bases, 6 bases remained unmatched. The CDR3 spells CATGTSGRGLYEQYF. CDR3 in DNA: TGTGCCACAGGGACTAGCGGGAGGGGACTCTACGAGCAGTACTTC.

This rearrangement joins TRBV6-5 to TRBJ2-5, with 11 bases identical to TRBD2. Germline-derived CDR1 and CDR2 are MNHEY and SVGAGI. V lost 6 bases and J lost 5; bases outside the gene matches: 8. This CDR3 has 15 residues. The CDR3 here is CASRRLLAGVETQYF. The CDR3 nucleotides are TGTGCCAGCAGAAGACTACTAGCGGGAGTCGAGACCCAGTACTTC.

The chain recombines TRBV19 with TRBJ2-2; TRBD1 agrees at 7 bases. Germline lookup yields CDR1 LNHDA and CDR2 SQIVND (reference sequence). This CDR3 has 16 residues. Germline trimming cut 7 bases from V and 4 bases from J; bases unmatched to any gene: 12. Written as DNA, the CDR3 is TGTGCCAGTATCCCCCATAGGGGGCGCGGCACCGGGGAGCTGTTTTTT. Protein sequence: CASIPHRGRGTGELFF.

The chain employs TRBV6-2 or TRBV6-3 and TRBJ2-2, with TRBD2 as a possible D gene (6 bases). This CDR3 has 16 residues. V was pared by 2 bases and J by 1 base, with 11 bases between. Per germline, CDR1 MNHEY and CDR2 SVGEGT. The CDR3 reads CASSYVSGGNTGELFF. CDR3 DNA: TGTGCCAGCAGTTACGTCTCCGGGGGGAACACCGGGGAGCTGTTTTTT.

The rearrangement joins TRBV28 to TRBJ2-6; the D is unclear. CDR1 MDHEN and CDR2 SYDVKM come from the germline V gene. V was cut by 3 bases and J by 1 base, with 13 bases left in between. The CDR3 consists of 17 residues. The CDR3 DNA reads TGTGCCAGCAGTTTTAGCATTAGACTGTCTGGGGCCAACGTCCTGACTTTC. Its protein product is CASSFSIRLSGANVLTF. The whole variable domain, filled in from reference TRBV28 and TRBJ2-6, reads DVKVTQSSRYLVKRTGEKVFLECVQDMDHENMFWYRQDPGLGLRLIYFSYDVKMKEKGDIPEGYSVSREKKERFSLILESASTNQTSMYLCASSFSIRLSGANVLTFGAGSRLTVL.

V and J are TRBV5-4 and TRBJ2-5; possible D gene TRBD2, 5 bases. Germline V CDR1 and CDR2: SGHNT, YYREEE (reference sequence). This CDR3 comprises 13 residues. V was shortened by 4 bases and J by 5 bases, with 12 bases between the two germline ends. The CDR3 sequence is CASSAGLRETQYF. The CDR3 nucleotides are TGTGCCAGCAGCGCAGGACTGAGGGAGACCCAGTACTTC.

This chain uses TRBV4-1 with TRBJ2-2, with D possibly matching TRBD1 (5 bases). Looked up from germline, CDR1 is MGHRA and CDR2 is YSYEKL. V lost 4 bases and J 3 bases, leaving 12 bases between the germline ends. The CDR3 contains 15 residues. CDR3 nucleotides: TGCGCCAGCAGCCCCAGCTTAGGGGACACCGGGGAGCTGTTTTTT. Its protein is CASSPSLGDTGELFF.

This clone was detected a few times. The chain combines TRBV7-9 with TRBJ1-2; perhaps TRBD1 as D (5 bases). Germline V CDR1 and CDR2: SEHNR, FQNEAQ (reference sequence). Trimming cost V 3 bases and J 5 bases, with 19 bases left between them. The CDR3 spans 16 residues. CDR3 loop: CASSFRGGAEGYGYTF. CDR3 nucleotides: TGTGCCAGCAGCTTCCGCGGAGGGGCCGAGGGTTATGGCTACACCTTC. Looking up the rest from reference TRBV7-9 and TRBJ1-2 gives the full variable domain: DTGVSQNPRHKITKRGQNVTFRCDPISEHNRLYWYRQTLGQGPEFLTYFQNEAQLEKSRLLSDRFSAERPKGSFSTLEIQRTEQGDSAMYLCASSFRGGAEGYGYTFGSGTRLTVV.